These 18 T cell receptor beta chains were all obtained from the same sample, sequenced in a study of T cell repertoires in cytomegalovirus infection. MiXCR, run by TCRdb on the reads, gives a single entry per CDR3 protein. The sample carries 80,000 or so distinct CDR3 sequences, more than 20% recorded once. These receptors' targets are unknown. The starting material was CD8+ T cells from cultured PBMCs, obtained from culture after CMV antigen stimulation. These receptors were taken from a human donor in good health (CMV status not recorded). Some clones in this sample may be carry-over from other donors' samples.

In DNA, the CDR3 is TGTGCCTGGAGGGACAGTAGCTACGAGCAGTACTTC. Its protein product is CAWRDSSYEQYF. This chain links TRBV30 with TRBJ2-7, with D perhaps matching TRBD1 (6 bases). V was trimmed by 3 bases and J by 3 bases, leaving 9 bases between them. The CDR3 has 12 residues. The germline CDR1 and CDR2 sequences are GTSNPN and SVGIG (reference sequence).

This clonotype was seen at least ten times. This sequence joins TRBV12-3 or TRBV12-4 and TRBJ2-7; D gene ambiguous. The CDR3 has 12 amino acids. V lost 4 bases to trimming and J lost 3 bases, with 7 bases between them. In DNA, the CDR3 is TGTGCCAGCAGTTCAAACCACTACGAGCAGTACTTC. Its protein product is CASSSNHYEQYF.

This clonotype was counted only a few times. The chain recombines TRBV18 with TRBJ1-4; D is undetermined. The V end was cut by 3 bases, the J end by 2 bases, with 7 bases between. The CDR3 is made up of 14 amino acids. Germline CDR1 KGHSH, CDR2 LQKENI. This chain's CDR3 is CASSPGLTNEKLFF. DNA for the CDR3: TGTGCCAGCTCACCGGGGTTGACTAATGAAAAACTGTTTTTT.

This chain uses TRBV12-3 or TRBV12-4 with TRBJ2-2; D ambiguous. V lost 2 bases, J lost 6 bases, and 7 bases lay in between. This CDR3 spans 13 amino acids. The CDR3 sequence is CASSLLGPGELFF. The CDR3 nucleotides read TGTGCCAGCAGTTTATTGGGTCCCGGGGAGCTGTTTTTT.

The rearrangement links TRBV7-3 to TRBJ2-3; 8 nucleotides match TRBD2. V gave up 2 bases and J gave up 0 bases; unmatched junction bases: 10. This CDR3 spans 18 amino acids. Germline CDR1 SGHTA, CDR2 FQGTGA. The DNA of the CDR3 is TGTGCCAGCAGCTTACGGGTGATAGCGGGGTCTAGCACAGATACGCAGTATTTT. Its protein product is CASSLRVIAGSSTDTQYF.

V and J are TRBV2 and TRBJ1-1; D call uncertain. The CDR3 is made up of 12 amino acids. Trimming pared 10 bases from V and 4 bases from J, leaving 13 bases between. Germline V gene lookup returns CDR1 SNHLY and CDR2 FYNNEI. CDR3 protein: CATLVRRTEAFF. The CDR3 DNA is TGTGCCACCCTGGTTCGGCGCACTGAAGCTTTCTTT.

This clonotype was seen many times. The chain employs TRBV7-6 and TRBJ2-7, with D perhaps given as TRBD1 or TRBD2 (5 bases each). This CDR3 spans 15 amino acids. CDR1 is SGHVS, CDR2 FNYEAQ, per germline. V was shortened by 1 base and J by 1 base, with 11 bases between the two germline ends. CDR3 in amino acids: CASSLGMGRSYEQYF. As DNA, the CDR3 is TGTGCCAGCAGCTTAGGTATGGGACGATCCTACGAGCAGTACTTC.

The chain recombines TRBV6-6 with TRBJ2-7; a weak D match, TRBD2 (6 bases). Trimming took off 0 bases at V and 0 bases at J, with 9 bases between the two ends. This CDR3 region has 15 residues. Germline V lookup: CDR1 MNHNY, CDR2 SVGAGI (reference sequence). CDR3 region: CASSYSETSSYEQYF. The CDR3 DNA follows: TGTGCCAGCAGTTACTCAGAGACTAGCTCCTACGAGCAGTACTTC.

Ten or more counts support this clonotype. This rearrangement joins TRBV4-1 to TRBJ2-5, with 10 bases aligning to TRBD2. The length of the CDR3 is 16 residues. Looked up from germline, CDR1 is MGHRA and CDR2 is YSYEKL. Trimming at V came to 1 base and at J to 5 bases, leaving 7 bases not matched to a gene. This CDR3 reads CASSQALAGDGETQYF. In nucleotides, the CDR3 is TGCGCCAGCAGCCAAGCGCTAGCGGGGGACGGGGAGACCCAGTACTTC.

V and J are TRBV30 and TRBJ2-7; D not certain. This CDR3 has 12 residues. CDR1 and CDR2 from the germline V gene are GTSNPN and SVGIG (reference sequence). V lost 3 bases to trimming and J lost 6 bases, with 12 bases between them. The CDR3 DNA reads TGTGCCTGGAGCTACGGTCCGGGCGAGCAGTACTTC. Amino acid sequence: CAWSYGPGEQYF.

This clonotype was picked up many times. The V call is TRBV7-9, the J call TRBJ2-7; TRBD1 is a possible D gene (5 bases). The CDR3 is 16 residues long. Between the trimmed V and J ends, which lost 2 bases and 4 bases, there was a span of 18 bases. Per germline, CDR1 SEHNR and CDR2 FQNEAQ (reference sequence). The CDR3 DNA sequence: TGTGCCAGCAGCTTATTCACAGACGGATCAGGGTACGAGCAGTACTTC. Amino acids: CASSLFTDGSGYEQYF.

This clonotype was seen more than once but under ten times. The chain has TRBV5-1 and TRBJ2-3, with 8 bases identical to TRBD2. The J segment lost 3 bases and the V segment lost 4 bases, leaving 7 bases of the junction unmatched. The CDR3 loop spans 15 amino acids. Germline loops: CDR1 SGHRS, CDR2 YFSETQ. The CDR3 protein is CASSPWTSTTDTQYF. The CDR3, as DNA: TGCGCCAGCAGCCCTTGGACTAGCACGACAGATACGCAGTATTTT.

This clonotype was counted a few times. The V and J genes are TRBV11-3 and TRBJ2-7, with D maybe TRBD2 (5 bases). The CDR3 length is 15 residues. Trimming pared 6 bases from V and 4 bases from J, leaving 19 bases between. Germline assignment: CDR1 SGHNT and CDR2 YENEEA. The CDR3 DNA reads as TGTGCCAGCAGTCTCTTCCGGGATCCCGTGTACGAGCAGTACTTC. It codes for CASSLFRDPVYEQYF.

The chain is built from TRBV7-2 and TRBJ2-5; 9 nucleotides align to TRBD2. From germline, CDR1 is SGHTA and CDR2 FQGNSA. V lost 1 base and J lost 2; bases outside the gene matches: 8. CDR3 length: 17 residues. CDR3 amino acids: CASSLDPSTSGQETQYF. DNA for the CDR3: TGTGCCAGCAGCTTAGACCCCTCGACTAGCGGTCAAGAGACCCAGTACTTC.

This chain connects TRBV7-9 to TRBJ2-5; 12 bases align to TRBD2. V shed 5 bases, J shed 3 bases, and the junction held 16 bases outside the gene matches. The CDR3 extends over 19 amino acids. Germline CDR1 is SEHNR and CDR2 is FQNEAQ (reference sequence). CDR3 DNA: TGTGCCAGCAGCCCCGAGACTAGCGGGGGCCCCTTAAAGGAAGAGACCCAGTACTTC. This encodes CASSPETSGGPLKEETQYF.

This clonotype was recorded many times. The chain couples TRBV20-1 to TRBJ2-1, with 12 nucleotides matching TRBD2. Trimming at V came to 4 bases and at J to 6 bases, leaving 10 bases not matched to a gene. Germline loops: CDR1 DFQATT, CDR2 SNEGSKA (reference sequence). The CDR3 consists of 16 residues. The CDR3 reads CSATRTSGTFINEQFF. The CDR3 DNA is TGCAGTGCTACGAGGACTAGCGGGACGTTCATCAATGAGCAGTTCTTC.

The chain couples TRBV20-1 to TRBJ1-2; D is perhaps TRBD1 (6 bases). The V end lost 6 bases, the J end lost 2 bases, and 25 bases lay between the germline ends. This CDR3 has 17 amino acids. Germline values: CDR1 DFQATT, CDR2 SNEGSKA (reference sequence). CDR3 protein: CSAHNGDSGTFNYGYTF. Here the CDR3 DNA reads TGCAGTGCCCACAACGGGGATTCCGGGACATTCAACTATGGCTACACCTTC.

The rearrangement uses TRBV7-6 and TRBJ2-3; 8 bases are shared with TRBD2. CDR1 is SGHVS, CDR2 FNYEAQ, per germline. Unmatched junction bases numbered 7, after V lost 3 bases and J lost 2 bases. The CDR3 spans 16 residues. DNA of the CDR3: TGTGCCAGCAGCTTGCTGAGCGGGAGCGCCACAGATACGCAGTATTTT. This sequence encodes CASSLLSGSATDTQYF.